This T cell receptor beta chain was recorded in a study of T cell responses to AZD1222 COVID-19 vaccine. In this sample, this clone turned up once. Whether given at about 4 or about 12 weeks, second doses were pooled. Sequenced by immunoSEQ multiplex PCR; TCRdb stores in-frame clones only, minus some. The data contain 20,000 or so clones, roughly 79% of them singletons. This sequence originates from an adult who received the AZD1222 COVID-19 vaccine. The sequencing here drew on peripheral blood, taken 28 days after the second AZD1222 dose.

CDR3 coding DNA: TGTGCCAGCAGGTGGTTTAATCCAAATTCACCCCTCCACTTT. Translating it yields CASRWFNPNSPLHF. The chain combines TRBV2 with TRBJ1-6, with D unresolved. The germline CDR1 and CDR2 sequences are SNHLY and FYNNEI. The CDR3 is 14 amino acids. Trimming took off 6 bases at V and 7 bases at J, with 13 bases between the two ends.